A single T cell receptor beta chain is shown here with its context. The antigen remains unidentified. The V and J ends lost 3 bases and 3 bases, in that order; junction bases with no gene match: 10. This CDR3 has 16 amino acids. Germline V gene sequence: CDR1 MNHEY, CDR2 SMNVEV (reference sequence). This specimen comes from a study of lymphopenia after photon versus proton radiotherapy. Whole-study findings and limits: Under photons, naive T cells and diversity fell while effector/memory populations rose. Authors raise, but do not show, better survival with proton therapy.

The table came from immunoSEQ multiplex PCR; TCRdb's copy has only in-frame clones and leaves some out. Here the sample spans 20,000 to 30,000 clones, roughly 82% being singletons. The sequence was obtained from a woman in her sixties or seventies with pancreatic cancer. This chain joins TRBV27 and TRBJ2-7; the match to TRBD1 covers 8 bases. The sequencing used peripheral blood, collected from a patient treated with proton-based radiotherapy. CDR3 in DNA: TGTGCCAGCAGTTTGAAGCAGGGGGCGAGGGGCTACGAGCAGTACTTC. This codes for CASSLKQGARGYEQYF.